This T cell receptor (beta chain) was documented in a study of cytomegalovirus exposure and HLA in healthy donors. The PCR made use of 60 Vbeta and 13 Jbeta primers. Generated by immunoSEQ multiplex PCR, the TCRdb table keeps only in-frame clones and is missing some. The table has over 200,000 clones, roughly 70% seen once. For this clone: What it binds is unknown.

Whole-study findings and limits: Exclusion applied to some V segments, including TRBV6-2 and TRBV6-3, as they were indistinguishable.

CDR3 length: 14 residues. Trimming removed 1 base from V and 5 bases from J, with 13 bases in between. Germline V gene lookup returns CDR1 SGHDT and CDR2 YYEEEE. The sample taken for sequencing was PBMCs. The sequence came from a woman in her twenties or thirties in good health and CMV-seronegative. This rearrangement joins TRBV5-6 to TRBJ2-7, with D possibly TRBD1 on 7 matching bases. This chain's CDR3 is CASSLTGDFHEQYF. The CDR3 DNA follows: TGTGCCAGCAGCTTGACAGGGGACTTTCACGAGCAGTACTTC.